Described below is a single T cell receptor (beta chain) sequence and its context. Its target is unknown. The CDR3 is made up of 12 amino acids. Germline values: CDR1 SQVTM, CDR2 ANQGSEA. The V gene end was trimmed by 4 bases and the J gene end by 3 bases; junction bases not matched to a gene: 3. The data stem from a study of early T cells in non-severe SARS-CoV-2 infection. Study-level information: Chains from this unsorted whole-blood bulk RNA could not be paired. The study's findings and limits: Using VDJdb, the matching emphasized anti-spike CD8 responses while missing private and CD4 specificities.

Individual cDNA molecules carried attached unique molecular identifiers. TCRdb called the 5' RACE reads again in MiXCR, with one record for every CDR3 protein. The sample carries 98,000 or so distinct CDR3 sequences, roughly 12% recorded once. Sequenced material: whole blood, taken at baseline. The TCR sequence derives from an adult who was a healthcare worker with PCR-confirmed SARS-CoV-2 infection or an uninfected control (not recorded which). This chain joins TRBV29-1 and TRBJ2-7; 7 positions match TRBD1. This CDR3 reads CSVVRDSYEQYF. The CDR3, as DNA: TGCAGCGTTGTACGGGACAGCTACGAGCAGTACTTC.